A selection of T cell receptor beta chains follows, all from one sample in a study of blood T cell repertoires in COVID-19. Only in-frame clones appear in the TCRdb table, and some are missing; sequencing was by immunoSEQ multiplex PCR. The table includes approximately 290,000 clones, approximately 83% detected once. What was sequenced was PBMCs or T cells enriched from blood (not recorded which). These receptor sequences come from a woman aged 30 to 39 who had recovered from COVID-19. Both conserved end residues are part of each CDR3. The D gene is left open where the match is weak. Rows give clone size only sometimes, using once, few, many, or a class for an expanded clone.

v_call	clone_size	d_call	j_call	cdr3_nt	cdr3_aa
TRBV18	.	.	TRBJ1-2	TGTGCCAGCTCACCGACGGGGGACTATGGCTACACCTTC	CASSPTGDYGYTF
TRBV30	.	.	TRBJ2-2	TGTGCCTGGAGTTTAGAGGGGGGGTACTTCGGGGAGCTGTTTTTT	CAWSLEGGYFGELFF
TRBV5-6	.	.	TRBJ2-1	TGTGCCAGCGCGAGGGAGATCTACAATGAGCAGTTCTTC	CASAREIYNEQFF
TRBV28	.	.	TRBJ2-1	TGTGCCAGCAGCCAACCCCTGACTAGTAGTTACAATGAGCAGTTCTTC	CASSQPLTSSYNEQFF
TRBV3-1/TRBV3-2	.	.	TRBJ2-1	TGTGCCAGCAGCCAAGACAACCTAGCGACGGTGGTATCGCAGTTCTTC	CASSQDNLATVVSQFF
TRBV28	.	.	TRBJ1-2	TGTGCCAGCAGTGGAGTGGGTACCTATGGCTACACCTTC	CASSGVGTYGYTF
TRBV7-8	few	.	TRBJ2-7	TGTGCCAGCAGCTTTCGCACTACGGGGGGCCACGAGCAGTACTTC	CASSFRTTGGHEQYF
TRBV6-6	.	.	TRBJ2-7	TGTGCCAGCAGAATAAGGGGTGGCGAGCAGTACTTC	CASRIRGGEQYF
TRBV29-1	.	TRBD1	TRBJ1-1	TGCAGCGTTTTTACGACAGGGGGCCGGAACACTGAAGCTTTCTTT	CSVFTTGGRNTEAFF
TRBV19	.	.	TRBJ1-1	TGTGCCAGTAGATCCCCCGAACGGGGGATGAACACTGAAGCTTTCTTT	CASRSPERGMNTEAFF
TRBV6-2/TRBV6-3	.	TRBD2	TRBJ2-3	TGTGCCAGCAGCCTCAGACTAGCGAGGTATTTT	CASSLRLARYF
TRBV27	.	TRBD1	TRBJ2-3	TGTGCCAGCAGCCTAGGGGGCGGCCCCACAGATACGCAGTATTTT	CASSLGGGPTDTQYF
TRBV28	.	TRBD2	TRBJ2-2	TGTGCCAGCAGTTTATTGTCGGGGGGGAACACCGGGGAGCTGTTTTTT	CASSLLSGGNTGELFF
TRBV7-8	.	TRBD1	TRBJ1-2	TGTGCCAGCAGCTCACCGGGACAGGCCCTACCCTATGGCTACACCTTC	CASSSPGQALPYGYTF
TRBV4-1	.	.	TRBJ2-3	TGCGCCAGCAGCCAAGTGACGGCCGGGCGGGGACGCACAGATACGCAGTATTTT	CASSQVTAGRGRTDTQYF
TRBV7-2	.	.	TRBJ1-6	TGTGCCAGCAGCTTCCCAAATTCACCCCTCCACTTT	CASSFPNSPLHF
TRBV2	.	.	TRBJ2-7	TGTGCCAGCAGTGAAGACACGTCCTACGAGCAGTACTTC	CASSEDTSYEQYF
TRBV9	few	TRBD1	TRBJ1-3	TGTGCCAGCAGCGTAGAAGGGGGCACTGGAAACACCATATATTTT	CASSVEGGTGNTIYF
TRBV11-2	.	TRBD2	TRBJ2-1	TGTGCCAGCAGCTTTCTAGCGGCCTCCAATGAGCAGTTCTTC	CASSFLAASNEQFF
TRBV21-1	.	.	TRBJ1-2	TGTGCCAGCAGCAAAGGTTACAGGGTGAGGGGCTACACCTTC	CASSKGYRVRGYTF
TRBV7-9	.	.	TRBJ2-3	TGTGCCAGCAGCTTACTACCCCTCAAGCGGGGCACAGATACGCAGTATTTT	CASSLLPLKRGTDTQYF
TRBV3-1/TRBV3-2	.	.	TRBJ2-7	TGTGCCAGCAGCCAAGAGCTGAGAAGCGCCTACGAGCAGTACTTC	CASSQELRSAYEQYF
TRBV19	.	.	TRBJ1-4	TGTGCCAGTAGTGTCCCGCACAGGTGGTCTACTAATGAAAAACTGTTTTTT	CASSVPHRWSTNEKLFF
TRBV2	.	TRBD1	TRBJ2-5	TGTGCCAGCAGTTCCCGACAGGGGAAAGAGACCCAGTACTTC	CASSSRQGKETQYF
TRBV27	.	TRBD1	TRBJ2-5	TGTGCCAGCAGTTTATGGACAGGGGGCCGAGAGACCCAGTACTTC	CASSLWTGGRETQYF
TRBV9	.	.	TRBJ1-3	TGTGCCAGCAGCGTAGCGGACATCAGAGGAGGAAACACCATATATTTT	CASSVADIRGGNTIYF
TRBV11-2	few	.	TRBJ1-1	TGTGCCAGCAGCGCCCAAGGGTTTTTGGGGCCTGAAGCTTTCTTT	CASSAQGFLGPEAFF
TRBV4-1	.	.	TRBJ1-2	TGCGCCAGCAGCCAGGAGACACGATTACAGGTAATTCATGGCTACACCTTC	CASSQETRLQVIHGYTF
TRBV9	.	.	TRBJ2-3	TGTGCCAGCAGCGCAGGGGCAACCCACGGGCGAGATACGCAGTATTTT	CASSAGATHGRDTQYF
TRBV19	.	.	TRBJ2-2	TGTGCCAGTAGAAGCGAGGGGAACACCGGGGAGCTGTTTTTT	CASRSEGNTGELFF
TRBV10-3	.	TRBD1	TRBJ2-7	TGTGCCACGCGATACCGGGACAGGGGAGGCTACGAGCAGTACTTC	CATRYRDRGGYEQYF
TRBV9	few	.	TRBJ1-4	TGTGCCAGCAGCCCAGAAGGGGTCGAAGGTGAAAAACTGTTTTTT	CASSPEGVEGEKLFF
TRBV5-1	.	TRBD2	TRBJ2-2	TGCGCCAGCAGCTCGACTAGCGGGGGAAACGCGAACACCGGGGAGCTGTTTTTT	CASSSTSGGNANTGELFF
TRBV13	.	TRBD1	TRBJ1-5	TGTGCCAGCAGCAAGGGACAGTCCAATCAGCCCCAGCATTTT	CASSKGQSNQPQHF
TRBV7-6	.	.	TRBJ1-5	TGTGCCAGCAGCCGTCTAGGGGAAGAGCCCCAGCATTTT	CASSRLGEEPQHF
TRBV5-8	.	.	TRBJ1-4	TGTGCCAGCAACAGGGCAACTAATGAAAAACTGTTTTTT	CASNRATNEKLFF
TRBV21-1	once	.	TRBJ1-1	TGTGCCAGCAGCAAAATTGAGGGCAGGAAAGCTTTCTTT	CASSKIEGRKAFF
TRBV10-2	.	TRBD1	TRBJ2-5	TGCGCCAGCGGACAGGGGTCCCAAGAGACCCAGTACTTC	CASGQGSQETQYF
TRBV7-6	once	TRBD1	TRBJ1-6	TGTGCCAGCAGCTACCGGACAGGGGAGAATGTTGGTAATTCACCCCTCCACTTT	CASSYRTGENVGNSPLHF
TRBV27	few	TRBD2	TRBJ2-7	TGTGCCAGCAGCCGAGGGACTAGCGGGAACTACGAGCAGTACTTC	CASSRGTSGNYEQYF
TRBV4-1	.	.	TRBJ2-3	TGCGCCAGCAGATGGGCCCCAAAAACAGGGAGACGCACAGATACGCAGTATTTT	CASRWAPKTGRRTDTQYF
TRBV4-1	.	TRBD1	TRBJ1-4	TGCGCCAGCAGCCTCAAGGACAGGGGTAATGAAAAACTGTTTTTT	CASSLKDRGNEKLFF
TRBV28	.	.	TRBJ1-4	TGTGCCAGCAGTTTTTCGGGGGGCGGGAAACTGTTTTTT	CASSFSGGGKLFF
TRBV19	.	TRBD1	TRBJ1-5	TGTGCCAGTAGACTAAAGGGGGCAGGCGTACGGCAGCCCCAGCATTTT	CASRLKGAGVRQPQHF
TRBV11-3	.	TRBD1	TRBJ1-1	TGTGCCAGCAGCTTTGGACAGGGGGCTTTGGACACTGAAGCTTTCTTT	CASSFGQGALDTEAFF
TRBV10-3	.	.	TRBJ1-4	TGTGCCACCAACTCCGCAGGGGCAACTAATGAAAAACTGTTTTTT	CATNSAGATNEKLFF
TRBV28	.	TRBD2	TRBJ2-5	TGTGCCAGCAGTCCCTTAGCGGGGATCGAGACCCAGTACTTC	CASSPLAGIETQYF
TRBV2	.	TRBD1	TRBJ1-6	TGTGCCAGCAGTGGGGACAGGGGAATTCGGTCCCTCCACTTT	CASSGDRGIRSLHF
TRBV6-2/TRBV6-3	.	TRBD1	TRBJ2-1	TGTGCCAGCAGTTACGGACAGGGAGTTCTTTTCTTC	CASSYGQGVLFF
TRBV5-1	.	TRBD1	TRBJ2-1	TGCGCCAGCAGCTCTCCGGGACAGGGGTACAATGAGCAGTTCTTC	CASSSPGQGYNEQFF
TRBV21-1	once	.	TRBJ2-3	TGTGCCAGCAGCAAGCCCCGGCCTAGCGGGGAGGTCGCAGATACGCAGTATTTT	CASSKPRPSGEVADTQYF
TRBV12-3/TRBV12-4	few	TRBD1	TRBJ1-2	TGTGCCAGCAGCACCGACAGGGGCAATGGCTACACCTTC	CASSTDRGNGYTF